The rows below give T cell receptor beta chains drawn from one sample of a study of OX40 agonist ivuxolimab in advanced cancers. Profiling relied on immunoSEQ multiplex PCR, and the TCRdb table lists in-frame clones only, not all of them. The sample has about 69,000 clones, 90% seen once. The specimen comprised CD4+ or CD8+ T cells sorted from blood, sampled in a trial of the OX40 agonist ivuxolimab. The receptors were gathered from an adult with an advanced solid tumor such as melanoma, head and neck, liver or kidney cancer. Both conserved end residues are part of each CDR3. Fields, in order: V gene, J gene, D gene, clone size, CDR3 DNA, CDR3 protein. The D gene is left open where the match is weak. The size entry is marked missing in some rows and otherwise reads once, few, many or a size class.

V gene: TRBV7-2
J gene: TRBJ2-3
D gene: TRBD1
clone size: once
CDR3 DNA: TGTGCCAGCAGCCAGCAGGGGGCTGGCACAGATACGCAGTATTTT
CDR3 protein: CASSQQGAGTDTQYF

V gene: TRBV30
J gene: TRBJ1-6
D gene: -
clone size: -
CDR3 DNA: TGTGCCTGGAGTACCGACTCTGGGTTTGGTTCACCCCTCCACTTT
CDR3 protein: CAWSTDSGFGSPLHF

V gene: TRBV11-3
J gene: TRBJ1-1
D gene: -
clone size: few
CDR3 DNA: TGTGCCAGCAGCCCCGGTGGCAGGGAAAACACTGAAGCTTTCTTT
CDR3 protein: CASSPGGRENTEAFF

V gene: TRBV2
J gene: TRBJ2-1
D gene: -
clone size: -
CDR3 DNA: TGTGCCAGCTCCCAGAACCGGGACACGAACTACAATGAGCAGTTCTTC
CDR3 protein: CASSQNRDTNYNEQFF

V gene: TRBV25-1
J gene: TRBJ2-5
D gene: -
clone size: -
CDR3 DNA: TGTGCCAGCAGTGAATATATGGGGGGAGAGACCCAGTACTTC
CDR3 protein: CASSEYMGGETQYF

V gene: TRBV5-1
J gene: TRBJ2-3
D gene: -
clone size: -
CDR3 DNA: TGCGCCAGCAGCTTGGGGGCAGATACGCAGTATTTT
CDR3 protein: CASSLGADTQYF

V gene: TRBV4-2
J gene: TRBJ1-2
D gene: -
clone size: -
CDR3 DNA: TGTGCCAGCAGCCAAGCGGCTCGGGATGGCTACACCTTC
CDR3 protein: CASSQAARDGYTF

V gene: TRBV6-5
J gene: TRBJ2-1
D gene: TRBD1
clone size: -
CDR3 DNA: TGTGCCAGCAGTTACTCGAGAGGGGGCTGGAGCAATGAGCAGTTCTTC
CDR3 protein: CASSYSRGGWSNEQFF

V gene: TRBV5-1
J gene: TRBJ2-3
D gene: -
clone size: once
CDR3 DNA: TGCGCCAGCAGCTCGTCTCCGGGAGCCACAGATACGCAGTATTTT
CDR3 protein: CASSSSPGATDTQYF

V gene: TRBV4-2
J gene: TRBJ2-1
D gene: TRBD2
clone size: few
CDR3 DNA: TGTGCCAGCAGCCTTAGCGGGTCCAACAATGAGCAGTTCTTC
CDR3 protein: CASSLSGSNNEQFF

V gene: TRBV28
J gene: TRBJ2-5
D gene: TRBD1
clone size: -
CDR3 DNA: TGTGCCAGCAGTTTCTCGGGACAGGGTCTTAGGACCCAGTACTTC
CDR3 protein: CASSFSGQGLRTQYF

V gene: TRBV12-5
J gene: TRBJ2-1
D gene: -
clone size: -
CDR3 DNA: TGTGCTAGTGGTTTGGTAGGGGTTGAGGGGCAGTTCTTC
CDR3 protein: CASGLVGVEGQFF

V gene: TRBV6-5
J gene: TRBJ1-1
D gene: -
clone size: few
CDR3 DNA: TGTGCCAGCAGGGGAACGGAGGGCACTGAAGCTTTCTTT
CDR3 protein: CASRGTEGTEAFF

V gene: TRBV7-2
J gene: TRBJ2-5
D gene: -
clone size: once
CDR3 DNA: TGTGCCAGCAGCTCCGGACGGACAAGGGGGGTTTTTGGAGAGACCCAGTACTTC
CDR3 protein: CASSSGRTRGVFGETQYF

V gene: TRBV7-8
J gene: TRBJ2-3
D gene: -
clone size: -
CDR3 DNA: TGTGCCAGCAGCTTAGCGGAGGTCACAGATACGCAGTATTTT
CDR3 protein: CASSLAEVTDTQYF

V gene: TRBV11-2
J gene: TRBJ1-1
D gene: -
clone size: -
CDR3 DNA: TGTGCCAGCAGCTTAGGGGGGATCTCGGCTTTCTTT
CDR3 protein: CASSLGGISAFF

V gene: TRBV19
J gene: TRBJ2-6
D gene: -
clone size: -
CDR3 DNA: TGTGCCAGTAGTATCCCCCTCCGGGCTGGGGCCAACGTCCTGACTTTC
CDR3 protein: CASSIPLRAGANVLTF

V gene: TRBV7-2
J gene: TRBJ2-7
D gene: -
clone size: -
CDR3 DNA: TGTGCCAGCAGCTCCCAGGGGGGTGCCTACGAGCAGTACTTC
CDR3 protein: CASSSQGGAYEQYF

V gene: TRBV11-2
J gene: TRBJ2-1
D gene: -
clone size: -
CDR3 DNA: TGTGCCAGCAGCTTACTGGCTAGCAGCAATGAGCAGTTCTTC
CDR3 protein: CASSLLASSNEQFF

V gene: TRBV7-2
J gene: TRBJ2-7
D gene: -
clone size: -
CDR3 DNA: TGTGCCAGCAGCTTAGACGGCGTCAGGGGCTACGAGCAGTACTTC
CDR3 protein: CASSLDGVRGYEQYF

V gene: TRBV11-2
J gene: TRBJ2-7
D gene: TRBD2
clone size: -
CDR3 DNA: TGTGCCAGCAGCCATACAGCGGGAATCTACGAGCAGTACTTC
CDR3 protein: CASSHTAGIYEQYF

V gene: TRBV21-1
J gene: TRBJ1-2
D gene: -
clone size: -
CDR3 DNA: TGTGCCAGCGGCAAACGTCTGGGGGGCGCGTTGGGCTACACCTTC
CDR3 protein: CASGKRLGGALGYTF

V gene: TRBV5-4
J gene: TRBJ2-5
D gene: -
clone size: -
CDR3 DNA: TGTGCCAGCAGCTCGGGGGCGGGGGCCGTGATCCAGTACTTC
CDR3 protein: CASSSGAGAVIQYF

V gene: TRBV19
J gene: TRBJ2-3
D gene: TRBD1
clone size: -
CDR3 DNA: TGTGCCAGTAGTATCGGGACAGCGGAAAGACTTACAGATACGCAGTATTTT
CDR3 protein: CASSIGTAERLTDTQYF

V gene: TRBV7-2
J gene: TRBJ1-4
D gene: TRBD1
clone size: -
CDR3 DNA: TGTGCCAGCAGCTCCCCCGGGACAGGGGCCGAAAAACTGTTTTTT
CDR3 protein: CASSSPGTGAEKLFF

V gene: TRBV10-3
J gene: TRBJ1-1
D gene: -
clone size: -
CDR3 DNA: TGTGCCATCAGTGAGCGAGGGGATGAAGCTTTCTTT
CDR3 protein: CAISERGDEAFF

V gene: TRBV11-2
J gene: TRBJ2-5
D gene: TRBD2
clone size: -
CDR3 DNA: TGTGCCAGCAGCCCCCTCAATAGGGCTAGCGGGAGAAAAGAGACCCAGTACTTC
CDR3 protein: CASSPLNRASGRKETQYF

V gene: TRBV4-3
J gene: TRBJ2-7
D gene: -
clone size: -
CDR3 DNA: TGCGCCAGCAGCCAAGGGGGGGACTACGAGCAGTACTTC
CDR3 protein: CASSQGGDYEQYF

V gene: TRBV7-9
J gene: TRBJ2-7
D gene: TRBD2
clone size: -
CDR3 DNA: TGTGCCAGTAGCAGGCTAGCGGGAGCCCTGTACGAGCAGTACTTC
CDR3 protein: CASSRLAGALYEQYF

V gene: TRBV27
J gene: TRBJ2-1
D gene: -
clone size: once
CDR3 DNA: TGTGCCAGCTCCTCTGGGTCAAAAAGCAATGAGCAGTTCTTC
CDR3 protein: CASSSGSKSNEQFF

V gene: TRBV19
J gene: TRBJ2-1
D gene: TRBD2
clone size: -
CDR3 DNA: TGTGCCAGTACTGGGGAGGGCCTAAGCTACAATGAGCAGTTCTTC
CDR3 protein: CASTGEGLSYNEQFF

V gene: TRBV30
J gene: TRBJ2-7
D gene: -
clone size: -
CDR3 DNA: TGTGCCTGGTCCAAAGGGGGACACAACTACGAGCAGTACTTC
CDR3 protein: CAWSKGGHNYEQYF

V gene: TRBV6-5
J gene: TRBJ2-3
D gene: -
clone size: -
CDR3 DNA: TGTGCCAGCAGTTCCCTAGCGAAGGCAGATACGCAGTATTTT
CDR3 protein: CASSSLAKADTQYF

V gene: TRBV5-1
J gene: TRBJ2-1
D gene: -
clone size: -
CDR3 DNA: TGCGCCAGCAGCTTGACGAGTAATCCCCACAATGAGCAGTTCTTC
CDR3 protein: CASSLTSNPHNEQFF

V gene: TRBV28
J gene: TRBJ1-5
D gene: -
clone size: -
CDR3 DNA: TGTGCCAGCAGTTTAAGAAGGTCGGTAGGGCGCGATCAGCCCCAGCATTTT
CDR3 protein: CASSLRRSVGRDQPQHF

V gene: TRBV18
J gene: TRBJ2-1
D gene: TRBD1
clone size: -
CDR3 DNA: TGTGCCAGCTCATTTCCAGGACAGGGCTACAATGAGCAGTTCTTC
CDR3 protein: CASSFPGQGYNEQFF

V gene: TRBV6-6
J gene: TRBJ2-2
D gene: -
clone size: -
CDR3 DNA: TGTGCCAGCAGTCCCCCCAGTATATACGCCGGGGAGCTGTTTTTT
CDR3 protein: CASSPPSIYAGELFF

V gene: TRBV7-2
J gene: TRBJ1-5
D gene: -
clone size: -
CDR3 DNA: TGTGCCAGCAGTTCACCTCGACAGTATAATCAGCCCCAGCATTTT
CDR3 protein: CASSSPRQYNQPQHF

V gene: TRBV10-3
J gene: TRBJ1-2
D gene: -
clone size: few
CDR3 DNA: TGTGCCATCAGTGAGACGAGGGAGAATGGCTACACCTTC
CDR3 protein: CAISETRENGYTF

V gene: TRBV4-1
J gene: TRBJ2-5
D gene: TRBD2
clone size: -
CDR3 DNA: TGCGCCAGCAGCCAAGGGGCTAGCGGGAGTGTGGAGACCCAGTACTTC
CDR3 protein: CASSQGASGSVETQYF

V gene: TRBV11-2
J gene: TRBJ2-3
D gene: -
clone size: -
CDR3 DNA: TGTGCCAGCAGCTTAGGTTCACAAACAGATACGCAGTATTTT
CDR3 protein: CASSLGSQTDTQYF

V gene: TRBV2
J gene: TRBJ2-1
D gene: -
clone size: -
CDR3 DNA: TGTGCCAGCAGTGAAGCGCGTAGGTCAGGGTGGAATGAGCAGTTCTTC
CDR3 protein: CASSEARRSGWNEQFF

V gene: TRBV11-2
J gene: TRBJ1-2
D gene: -
clone size: -
CDR3 DNA: TGTGCCAGCACCCCTTCCCCCCCAGGGCGAGGCTACACCTTC
CDR3 protein: CASTPSPPGRGYTF

V gene: TRBV19
J gene: TRBJ2-2
D gene: TRBD2
clone size: -
CDR3 DNA: TGTGCCAGTAGTAAATTAGCGGGGAGGGCACCCGGGGAGCTGTTTTTT
CDR3 protein: CASSKLAGRAPGELFF

V gene: TRBV18
J gene: TRBJ2-3
D gene: -
clone size: -
CDR3 DNA: TGTGCCAGCTCAGCGAAATCAGGGACAGATACGCAGTATTTT
CDR3 protein: CASSAKSGTDTQYF

V gene: TRBV5-1
J gene: TRBJ2-6
D gene: -
clone size: -
CDR3 DNA: TGCGCCAGCAGCTTTGGGGGGGCCAACGTCCTGACTTTC
CDR3 protein: CASSFGGANVLTF

V gene: TRBV5-1
J gene: TRBJ1-3
D gene: -
clone size: -
CDR3 DNA: TGCGCCAGCAGCTTGGGAGGCAGGGTTGGAAACACCATATATTTT
CDR3 protein: CASSLGGRVGNTIYF

V gene: TRBV11-3
J gene: TRBJ2-6
D gene: -
clone size: -
CDR3 DNA: TGTGCCAGCAGTCCTAGGGGGGGACAGTTATACTCTGGGGCCAACGTCCTGACTTTC
CDR3 protein: CASSPRGGQLYSGANVLTF

V gene: TRBV10-2
J gene: TRBJ1-2
D gene: -
clone size: -
CDR3 DNA: TGCGCCAGCAGCGAGAGTCGTCCGCGGGGGCAGTATGGCTACACCTTC
CDR3 protein: CASSESRPRGQYGYTF

V gene: TRBV30
J gene: TRBJ2-5
D gene: -
clone size: -
CDR3 DNA: TGTGCCTGGAGTCCCACCCCAGGGGAGACCCAGTACTTC
CDR3 protein: CAWSPTPGETQYF